This entry features one T cell receptor (beta chain) sequence. Antigen: not known. Germline is not matched at one junction end, which may reflect a read error. Three rounds of nested PCR, following a modified ARM-PCR protocol, produced the TCRbeta library. TCRdb re-derived calls from the multiplex PCR reads in MiXCR, one entry per CDR3 protein. The sample holds more than 75,000 distinct CDR3 sequences, around 86% seen once. The CDR3 contains 15 residues. Germline CDR1 and CDR2: SGHTA and FQGNSA. RNA was extracted from bulk tissue without any cell sorting. This entry comes from a study of tumor and adjacent non-tumor tissue in lung cancer. Overall study findings and caveats: Tumor tissue had significantly higher TCR diversity than normal lung. Tumor TCR diversity, when higher, was linked to shorter survival.

The sequence was collected from a woman aged 45 to 65 with non-small cell lung cancer. The V and J genes are TRBV7-2 and TRBJ2-2, with D possibly TRBD2 on 5 matching bases. The sequenced sample consisted of lung tumor tissue. CDR3 DNA sequence: TGTGCCACACCCCAGAGCTGGCGGAACACCGGGGAGCTGTTTTTC. Translating gives CATPQSWRNTGELFF.